A selection of T cell receptor beta chains follows, all from one sample in a study of CD8 T cells in ankylosing spondylitis. In TCRdb, the 5' RACE reads were re-called with MiXCR into one record per CDR3 protein. The sample consists of over 600,000 distinct CDR3 sequences, 15% to 20% of them appearing once. Sequenced: blood, either unsorted or a sorted T cell fraction (not recorded which). These receptors were collected from a male donor with ankylosing spondylitis. CDR3s include the opening cysteine and the closing phenylalanine or tryptophan. Fields, in order: V gene, J gene, clone size, D gene, CDR3 protein, CDR3 DNA. D genes are given only for firm matches. A row's size may be missing; if present it is once, few, many or a size class.

v_gene: TRBV6-5
j_gene: TRBJ1-1
abundance: NA
d_gene: TRBD1
CDR3aa: CASSHEIDRGAFF
CDR3nt: TGTGCCAGCAGTCACGAAATTGACAGGGGAGCTTTCTTT

v_gene: TRBV12-3/TRBV12-4
j_gene: TRBJ2-5
abundance: few
d_gene: TRBD2
CDR3aa: CASSLLASGGQETQYF
CDR3nt: TGTGCCAGCAGTTTATTGGCTAGCGGGGGCCAAGAGACCCAGTACTTC

v_gene: TRBV7-7
j_gene: TRBJ2-1
abundance: few
d_gene: NA
CDR3aa: CASSLDASSSRQFF
CDR3nt: TGTGCTAGCAGCTTAGACGCTAGCAGCAGCAGGCAGTTCTTC

v_gene: TRBV29-1
j_gene: TRBJ1-1
abundance: few
d_gene: TRBD1
CDR3aa: CSVEATGGGGAFF
CDR3nt: TGCAGCGTTGAGGCCACAGGGGGCGGAGGAGCTTTCTTT

v_gene: TRBV15
j_gene: TRBJ2-2
abundance: NA
d_gene: TRBD1
CDR3aa: CATRQGVTGELFF
CDR3nt: TGTGCCACCCGACAGGGGGTCACCGGGGAGCTGTTTTTT

v_gene: TRBV7-9
j_gene: TRBJ2-1
abundance: NA
d_gene: TRBD2
CDR3aa: CASSEGLAGGEQFF
CDR3nt: TGTGCCAGCAGCGAAGGACTAGCGGGCGGTGAGCAGTTCTTC

v_gene: TRBV10-3
j_gene: TRBJ1-2
abundance: NA
d_gene: TRBD1
CDR3aa: CAISEDRGSNGYTF
CDR3nt: TGTGCCATCAGTGAGGACAGGGGTTCAAATGGCTACACCTTC

v_gene: TRBV12-3/TRBV12-4
j_gene: TRBJ2-7
abundance: NA
d_gene: NA
CDR3aa: CASSPTGLSSLEQYF
CDR3nt: TGTGCCAGCAGTCCCACGGGACTGTCGTCTCTCGAGCAGTACTTC

v_gene: TRBV20-1
j_gene: TRBJ1-5
abundance: NA
d_gene: TRBD1
CDR3aa: CSAINRGSNQPQHF
CDR3nt: TGCAGTGCGATAAACAGGGGAAGCAATCAGCCCCAGCATTTT

v_gene: TRBV7-2
j_gene: TRBJ2-7
abundance: NA
d_gene: NA
CDR3aa: CASSFVLDYEQYF
CDR3nt: TGTGCCAGCAGCTTCGTTCTGGATTACGAGCAGTACTTC

v_gene: TRBV20-1
j_gene: TRBJ1-2
abundance: NA
d_gene: TRBD1
CDR3aa: CSARTGDGYTF
CDR3nt: TGCAGTGCTCGGACAGGGGACGGCTACACCTTC

v_gene: TRBV4-2
j_gene: TRBJ1-2
abundance: few
d_gene: NA
CDR3aa: CASSQSTWQGLGGYTF
CDR3nt: TGTGCCAGCAGCCAATCAACCTGGCAGGGACTCGGCGGCTACACCTTC

v_gene: TRBV7-9
j_gene: TRBJ2-2
abundance: few
d_gene: NA
CDR3aa: CASSMPGGSAGELFF
CDR3nt: TGTGCCAGCAGCATGCCCGGAGGGTCCGCCGGGGAGCTGTTTTTT